Listed here is a single T cell receptor beta chain. Repertoires were generated with immunoSEQ multiplex PCR, while TCRdb's copy carries only in-frame clones and drops some. The table includes 200,000 to 250,000 clones, 70% to 90% detected once. This record comes from a study of blood T cell repertoires in COVID-19. Overall study: Material from acute and convalescent COVID-19 was sourced from the United States, Italy and Spain.

V was pared by 0 bases and J by 5 bases, with 7 bases of the junction left unmatched. CDR3 size: 17 residues. Germline V gene lookup returns CDR1 MNHEY and CDR2 SMNVEV (reference sequence). The chain has TRBV27 and TRBJ2-5, with 12 positions matching TRBD2. The specimen was peripheral blood. The TCR was taken from a woman between 65 and 79 years old with COVID-19, enrolled during active disease. The CDR3 DNA sequence: TGTGCCAGCAGTTTATCGGGGACTAGCGGGTCGTGGGAGACCCAGTACTTC. Translation: CASSLSGTSGSWETQYF.